One and the same sample provided the 2 T cell receptor beta chains below, sequenced in a study of blood T cell repertoires in COVID-19. Method: immunoSEQ multiplex PCR; TCRdb's copy keeps in-frame clones and lacks some. The top ten clones hold 6.6% of a sample with tens of thousands of clones, more than 75% of them seen once. Sequencing was done on a sample of peripheral blood. The receptors here all came from a man aged 50-59 years with active COVID-19.

The rearrangement links TRBV7-8 to TRBJ2-1; the D gene is possibly TRBD2 (7 bases). This CDR3 contains 15 residues. Deletions cut 5 bases from V and 1 base from J, with 12 bases between. Looked up from germline, CDR1 is SGHVS and CDR2 is FQNEAQ. The CDR3 region is CASSPGGQSYNEQFF. The CDR3 DNA follows: TGTGCCAGCAGCCCGGGAGGACAGTCCTACAATGAGCAGTTCTTC.

The chain couples TRBV5-6 to TRBJ2-7; D is perhaps TRBD1 (6 bases). The CDR3 is made up of 14 amino acids. The germline V gene encodes CDR1 SGHDT and CDR2 YYEEEE. Trimming shortened V by 7 bases and J by 0 bases, and 14 bases separated the two germline ends. The CDR3 protein is CASVNRAYSYEQYF. Written as DNA, the CDR3 is TGTGCCAGCGTAAACAGGGCTTACTCCTACGAGCAGTACTTC.